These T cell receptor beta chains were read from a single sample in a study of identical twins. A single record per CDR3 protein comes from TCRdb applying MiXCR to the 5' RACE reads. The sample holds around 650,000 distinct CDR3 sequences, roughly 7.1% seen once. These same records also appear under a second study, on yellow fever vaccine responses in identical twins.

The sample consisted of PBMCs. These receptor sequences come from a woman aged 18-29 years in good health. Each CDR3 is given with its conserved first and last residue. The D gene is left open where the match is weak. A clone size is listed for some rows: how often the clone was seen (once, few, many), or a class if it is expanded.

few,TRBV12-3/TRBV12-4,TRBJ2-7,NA,CASSWDIDEQYF,TGTGCCAGCAGTTGGGACATAGACGAGCAGTACTTC
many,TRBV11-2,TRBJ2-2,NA,CASSFFTSLNTGELFF,TGTGCCAGCAGCTTTTTTACATCTCTGAACACCGGGGAGCTGTTTTTT
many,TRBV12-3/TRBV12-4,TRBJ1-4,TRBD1,CASSTRTGDEKLFF,TGTGCCAGCAGTACCCGGACAGGGGATGAAAAACTGTTTTTT
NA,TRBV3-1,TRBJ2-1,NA,CASSQDFASEKQFF,TGTGCCAGCAGCCAAGATTTTGCTAGCGAAAAGCAGTTCTTC
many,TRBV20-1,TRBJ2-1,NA,CSASLRDSSLREQFF,TGCAGTGCTAGTCTACGGGACTCAAGCCTCCGGGAGCAGTTCTTC
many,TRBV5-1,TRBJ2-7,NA,CASSRTLSASSYEQYF,TGCGCCAGCAGCCGAACCCTCAGCGCTAGCTCCTACGAGCAGTACTTC
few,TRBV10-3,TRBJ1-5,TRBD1,CATTTGGDQPQHF,TGTGCCACGACGACAGGGGGGGATCAGCCCCAGCATTTT
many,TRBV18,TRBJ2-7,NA,CASSRTRDSEQYF,TGTGCCAGCTCACGGACAAGAGATTCCGAGCAGTACTTC
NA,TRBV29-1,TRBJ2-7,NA,CSVELPTGSNEQYF,TGCAGCGTTGAACTCCCCACAGGGAGCAACGAGCAGTACTTC
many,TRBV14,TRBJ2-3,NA,CASSQDSPGILPGDTQYF,TGTGCCAGCAGCCAAGATTCCCCCGGTATACTGCCAGGGGATACGCAGTATTTT
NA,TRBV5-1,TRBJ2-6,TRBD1,CASSSQGLYSGANILTF,TGCGCCAGCAGCTCACAGGGGTTATACTCTGGGGCCAACATCCTGACTTTC
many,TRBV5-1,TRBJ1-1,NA,CASSFIQASEAFF,TGCGCCAGCAGCTTTATTCAAGCCTCTGAAGCTTTCTTT
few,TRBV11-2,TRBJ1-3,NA,CASSERDRLIYF,TGTGCCAGCAGCGAACGGGACCGGCTCATATATTTT
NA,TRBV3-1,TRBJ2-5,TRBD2,CASSPGLAGGKTQYF,TGTGCCAGCAGCCCGGGACTAGCGGGGGGAAAGACCCAGTACTTC
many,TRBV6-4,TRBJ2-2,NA,CASGTASTGELFF,TGTGCCAGCGGAACTGCGAGCACCGGGGAGCTGTTTTTT
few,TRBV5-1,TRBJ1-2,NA,CASSLAGAGYGYTF,TGCGCCAGCAGCTTGGCCGGGGCCGGGTATGGCTACACCTTC
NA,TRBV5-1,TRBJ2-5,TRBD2,CASSMVAGLAGGNLQETQYF,TGCGCCAGCAGCATGGTGGCAGGACTAGCGGGGGGCAACCTCCAAGAGACCCAGTACTTC